This TCR beta chain was recorded in a study of blood T cell repertoires in COVID-19. Background on the study: In each case, the material was cDNA or gDNA derived from T cells, B-cell-depleted T cells, or PBMCs.

In the study's own analysis: The authors estimated nucleated cell counts from reference gene primer amplification. Clones were sequenced by immunoSEQ multiplex PCR, and TCRdb holds only the in-frame ones, with some missing. V, J and clone size are those of that table, while D and trimming were read from the DNA. This table has about 250,000 clones, 75% to 90% appearing once. Germline CDR1 MGHRA, CDR2 YSYEKL. CDR3 size: 14 residues. The ends were cut back, 1 base at V and 10 bases at J, with 16 bases in the middle. Sample: peripheral blood. V is TRBV4-1 and J is TRBJ1-1; no definite D call. The sequence was collected from a man aged 25-45 years with acute or convalescent COVID-19. In nucleotides, the CDR3 is TGCGCCAGCAGCCAAGGGAACAGTCGGTGGGCAGCTTTCTTT. This translates into CASSQGNSRWAAFF.